The 3 T cell receptor beta chains in this list originate from one sample, sequenced in a study of blood T cells in healthy people across ages. For the second PCR, which ran for 7 to 11 cycles, a sample-barcoded 5' primer and a J-beta primer mix were used. TCRdb passed the 5' RACE reads through MiXCR, listing each CDR3 protein once. The sample includes roughly 2 million distinct CDR3 sequences, about 49% of them seen just once. Sequencing input: blood. The receptors here all came from a woman between 35 and 50 years old in good health.

V usage is TRBV27 and J usage is TRBJ2-1; 7 nucleotides agree with TRBD2. The CDR3 contains 16 residues. V gave up 5 bases and J gave up 3 bases; unmatched junction bases: 10. Germline V CDR1 and CDR2: MNHEY, SMNVEV (reference sequence). CDR3 in DNA: TGTGCCAGCAGTACATCTTACGGGGGGATCTACAATGAGCAGTTCTTC. Protein sequence: CASSTSYGGIYNEQFF.

V and J are TRBV7-3 and TRBJ2-5; the D call may be TRBD1 or TRBD2 (5 bases each). The CDR3 covers 14 residues. In germline, CDR1 is SGHTA, CDR2 FQGTGA. V lost 4 bases, J lost 2 bases, and 11 bases lay in between. The CDR3 region is CASSWGPGQETQYF. In nucleotides, the CDR3 is TGTGCCAGCAGCTGGGGCCCGGGGCAAGAGACCCAGTACTTC.

This clonotype was observed a few times. J is TRBJ1-2 and V is TRBV12-3 or TRBV12-4; 9 positions match TRBD1. J gave up 3 bases and V 6 bases, and 8 bases lay outside the gene matches. The CDR3 loop spans 15 amino acids. The CDR3 is CASRPGQGRDYGYTF. The CDR3, as DNA: TGTGCCAGCAGGCCAGGACAGGGGCGAGACTATGGCTACACCTTC.